This T cell receptor (beta chain) was retrieved from a study of CXCR3-negative and CXCR3-positive naive CD8 T cells. TRB cDNA was prepared as libraries by UMI-labeled 5' RACE. TCRdb re-called the 5' RACE reads and gives one entry per CDR3 protein, without DNA. The data show roughly 93,000 distinct CDR3 sequences, and the top ten clones hold around 1%. Study-level findings and limits: CXCR3-positive naive cells carried more hydrophobic TRB CDR3s than CXCR3-negative naive cells did.

On this clonotype itself: Antigen: not known.

Material: naive CXCR3+ CD8+ T cells from blood. Documented subset: CD45RO-CCR7+CD27+CD95- naive CD8+ T cells expressing CXCR3 (TNR3+). This TCR came from a human donor in good health. Some clones in this sample may be carry-over from other donors' samples.

CDR3 in amino acids: CASSLSRGAGGRSYNEQFF. The chain couples TRBV5-1 to TRBJ2-1; TCRdb's D call, TRBD2, is unchecked because there is no DNA. Looked up from germline, CDR1 is SGHRS and CDR2 is YFSETQ. CDR3 length: 19 residues.